Listed here are 18 T cell receptor beta chains from one sample, sequenced in a study of graft-versus-host responses after intestinal transplantation. Which antigens these TCRs recognize remains unknown. Only in-frame clones appear in the TCRdb table, and some are missing; sequencing was by immunoSEQ multiplex PCR. The table records about 120,000 clones, roughly nine tenths of them present only once. The input for sequencing was unstimulated CD4+ T cells sorted from spleen or lymph node cells, taken before intestinal transplant. The receptors here all came from a human donor who received an intestinal transplant.

The genes are TRBV10-3 and TRBJ2-5, with a tentative D call TRBD2 (7 bases). CDR3 length equals 12 residues. CDR1 is ENHRY, CDR2 SYGVKD, per germline. V lost 10 bases and J lost 5, with 14 bases in between. Here the CDR3 reads CATGGPVETQYF. The CDR3 DNA reads TGTGCCACCGGGGGGCCAGTCGAGACCCAGTACTTC.

The chain links TRBV30 to TRBJ2-2; no firm D call. The CDR3 contains 13 residues. CDR1 is GTSNPN, CDR2 SVGIG, per germline (reference sequence). Trimming removed 2 bases from V and 6 bases from J, with 10 bases in between. CDR3 protein: CAWSKSGPGELFF. CDR3 nucleotides: TGTGCCTGGAGTAAGTCCGGTCCCGGGGAGCTGTTTTTT. The whole variable domain, remainder taken from reference TRBV30 and TRBJ2-2, is SQTIHQWPATLVQPVGSPLSLECTVEGTSNPNLYWYRQAAGRGLQLLFYSVGIGQISSEVPQNLSASRPQDRQFILSSKKLLLSDSGFYLCAWSKSGPGELFFGEGSRLTVL.

The chain combines TRBV5-4 with TRBJ2-6, with a possible D match to TRBD2 (5 bases). The CDR3 length is 18 residues. V was clipped by 3 bases and J by 0 bases, with 16 bases between them. Germline V gives CDR1 SGHNT, CDR2 YYREEE (reference sequence). In DNA, the CDR3 is TGTGCCAGCAGCTACCCGGGATTTTCTTTCTCTGGGGCCAACGTCCTGACTTTC. It specifies CASSYPGFSFSGANVLTF.

The chain combines TRBV4-3 with TRBJ1-1; the D is unclear. This CDR3 comprises 14 residues. CDR1 is LGHNA and CDR2 is YSLEER in the germline V gene. The V end was cut by 0 bases, the J end by 4 bases, with 9 bases between. CDR3 loop: CASSQDGAITEAFF. CDR3 sequence (DNA): TGCGCCAGCAGCCAAGATGGAGCAATCACTGAAGCTTTCTTT.

The chain links TRBV30 to TRBJ2-1; D is perhaps TRBD1 (6 bases). The CDR3 contains 15 residues. CDR1 and CDR2 (germline): GTSNPN, SVGIG (reference sequence). Between the trimmed V and J ends, which lost 2 bases and 4 bases, there was a span of 15 bases. For the CDR3, the DNA is TGTGCCTGGAGTAAGGGGCTAGGACAGTACAATGAGCAGTTCTTC. Residues: CAWSKGLGQYNEQFF.

This chain connects TRBV18 to TRBJ1-4, with TRBD1 matching over 7 bases. Germline-derived CDR1 and CDR2 are KGHSH and LQKENI. V lost 0 bases, J lost 8 bases, and 6 bases stayed unmatched. The CDR3 covers 15 residues. CDR3 protein: CASSPPGQREEKLFF. The CDR3 region has the DNA TGTGCCAGCTCACCACCGGGACAGAGGGAGGAAAAACTGTTTTTT.

The rearrangement uses TRBV20-1 and TRBJ2-3; D is uncertain. The CDR3 has 10 residues. V lost 7 bases to trimming and J lost 5 bases, with 7 bases between them. Germline loops: CDR1 DFQATT, CDR2 SNEGSKA (reference sequence). The CDR3 region has the DNA TGCAGTGTTTGGAGAGATACGCAGTATTTT. It specifies CSVWRDTQYF.

The genes are TRBV5-1 and TRBJ2-7, with 8 bases lining up with TRBD2. The V gene end was trimmed by 0 bases and the J gene end by 2 bases; junction bases not matched to a gene: 4. The CDR3 is 15 residues long. CDR1 and CDR2 (germline): SGHRS, YFSETQ. The CDR3 protein is CASSLASGPPYEQYF. The CDR3 DNA is TGCGCCAGCAGCTTGGCTAGCGGGCCTCCCTACGAGCAGTACTTC.

The gene calls are TRBV15 and TRBJ1-5; TRBD1 matches 7 bases. The CDR3 is made up of 15 amino acids. The J segment lost 4 bases and the V segment lost 0 bases, leaving 3 bases of the junction unmatched. Germline V gene lookup returns CDR1 LNHNV and CDR2 YYDKDF (reference sequence). The CDR3 nucleotides read TGTGCCACCAGCAGAGATGGGACAGAAAATCAGCCCCAGCATTTT. As protein: CATSRDGTENQPQHF.

This chain uses TRBV6-1 with TRBJ1-1, with D perhaps matching TRBD1 (6 bases). CDR1 is MNHNS, CDR2 SASEGT, per germline. CDR3 length equals 15 residues. Trimming took off 7 bases at V and 0 bases at J, with 15 bases between the two ends. Here the CDR3 DNA reads TGTGCCAGCACCCTACATCAGGGGATGAACACTGAAGCTTTCTTT. It translates to CASTLHQGMNTEAFF.

V usage is TRBV25-1 and J usage is TRBJ1-1, with D perhaps TRBD1 (6 bases). The CDR3 is 14 residues long. The germline V gene has CDR1 MGHDK and CDR2 SYGVNS. V lost 2 bases to trimming and J lost 4 bases, with 11 bases between them. The CDR3 bases are TGTGCCAGCAGTGAAACAGGGACCCGCACTGAAGCTTTCTTT. Amino acid sequence: CASSETGTRTEAFF.

This clone appeared once. The chain is built from TRBV19 and TRBJ2-1; 12 bases fit TRBD2. The ends lost 5 bases at V and 5 bases at J; junction bases unmatched: 7. This CDR3 spans 16 amino acids. Germline V gene data show CDR1 as LNHDA and CDR2 as SQIVND (reference sequence). CDR3 bases: TGTGCCAGTAGTCCTTCTAGCGGGAGGGCCCACAATGAGCAGTTCTTC. Its protein product is CASSPSSGRAHNEQFF.

V is TRBV28 and J is TRBJ2-7, with 7 bases fitting TRBD1. The V gene end was trimmed by 8 bases and the J gene end by 4 bases; junction bases not matched to a gene: 8. Germline CDR1 and CDR2: MDHEN and SYDVKM. The CDR3 covers 13 residues. The CDR3 is CASRTGERYEQYF. The CDR3 nucleotides are TGTGCCAGCCGCACAGGGGAGCGATACGAGCAGTACTTC.

This clone was recorded once. This chain joins TRBV12-5 and TRBJ2-7; 8 nucleotides match TRBD2. The CDR3 has 13 amino acids. Germline CDR1 reads LGHNT; CDR2 reads FRNRAP. The V gene end was trimmed by 4 bases and the J gene end by 6 bases; junction bases not matched to a gene: 5. In nucleotides, the CDR3 is TGTGCTAGTGGTTGGAGCGGGAGCGGCGAGCAGTACTTC. Amino acid sequence: CASGWSGSGEQYF.

V and J are TRBV7-6 and TRBJ2-3; 11 bases match TRBD2. Trimming at V came to 2 bases and at J to 0 bases, leaving 4 bases not matched to a gene. Germline CDR1 reads SGHVS; CDR2 reads FNYEAQ. The CDR3 has 17 residues. CDR3 protein: CASSLTGTSGSTDTQYF. In nucleotides, the CDR3 is TGTGCCAGCAGCTTAACCGGGACTAGCGGTAGCACAGATACGCAGTATTTT.

This chain uses TRBV5-1 with TRBJ1-2, with D unresolved. The CDR3 has 15 residues. With 4 bases removed from V and 2 bases from J, the gap between germline ends came to 15 bases. Germline CDR1 SGHRS, CDR2 YFSETQ. CDR3 nucleotides: TGCGCCAGCAGCGTGTCGCCAACAGAGAACTATGGCTACACCTTC. This gives the protein CASSVSPTENYGYTF.

J is TRBJ1-2 and V is TRBV27, with D perhaps TRBD1 (6 bases). This CDR3 spans 13 amino acids. V was trimmed by 6 bases and J by 6 bases, leaving 14 bases between them. CDR1 and CDR2 from the germline V gene are MNHEY and SMNVEV (reference sequence). For the CDR3, the DNA is TGTGCCAGCAGGCCTACCGGGACAAATGGCTACACCTTC. Amino acid sequence: CASRPTGTNGYTF.

The CDR3 DNA follows: TGTGCCAGCAGCCGCAAGGGGGCAGGGTCGTATGAGCAGTTCTTC. This sequence encodes CASSRKGAGSYEQFF. The chain employs TRBV11-3 and TRBJ2-1, with 7 bases fitting TRBD1. Trimming took 5 bases from V and 8 from J; bases not matched to a gene: 12. Germline loops: CDR1 SGHNT, CDR2 YENEEA. CDR3 size: 15 residues. Based on the CDR3 plus reference TRBV11-3 and TRBJ2-1, the full variable domain is EAGVVQSPRYKIIEKKQPVAFWCNPISGHNTLYWYLQNLGQGPELLIRYENEEAVDDSQLPKDRFSAERLKGVDSTLKIQPAELGDSAVYLCASSRKGAGSYEQFFGPGTRLTVL.